The text below deals with one T cell receptor beta chain. The target antigen is unknown. These data originate in a study of OX40 agonist ivuxolimab in advanced cancers. Across the study: Patients receiving dose escalation had hepatocellular carcinoma, melanoma, renal cell or head and neck cancer. Mean age around 64 years, range about 23 to 85; around 80% male.

Sequencing used immunoSEQ multiplex PCR; TCRdb keeps in-frame clones, though not all of them. Here the sample spans about 89,000 clones, roughly 84% being singletons. General study results and limits: More expanded clones were found, on average, in CD8+ than in CD4+ T cells. The CD4+ and CD8+ T cells in the blood had expanded clonally by week 6 at 0.1 to 3.0 mg/kg.

Germline V gives CDR1 SGHRS, CDR2 YFSETQ. Trimming removed 2 bases at V and 0 bases at J, with 14 bases between. This CDR3 is built from 16 residues. Sequencing used CD4+ or CD8+ T cells sorted from blood, obtained in a trial of the OX40 agonist ivuxolimab. This chain joins TRBV5-1 and TRBJ1-1; maybe TRBD1 (6 bases). This sequence was found in an adult with an advanced solid tumor such as melanoma, head and neck, liver or kidney cancer. The CDR3 here is CASSLTYRAVNTEAFF. CDR3 coding DNA: TGCGCCAGCAGCTTAACTTACAGGGCTGTGAACACTGAAGCTTTCTTT.